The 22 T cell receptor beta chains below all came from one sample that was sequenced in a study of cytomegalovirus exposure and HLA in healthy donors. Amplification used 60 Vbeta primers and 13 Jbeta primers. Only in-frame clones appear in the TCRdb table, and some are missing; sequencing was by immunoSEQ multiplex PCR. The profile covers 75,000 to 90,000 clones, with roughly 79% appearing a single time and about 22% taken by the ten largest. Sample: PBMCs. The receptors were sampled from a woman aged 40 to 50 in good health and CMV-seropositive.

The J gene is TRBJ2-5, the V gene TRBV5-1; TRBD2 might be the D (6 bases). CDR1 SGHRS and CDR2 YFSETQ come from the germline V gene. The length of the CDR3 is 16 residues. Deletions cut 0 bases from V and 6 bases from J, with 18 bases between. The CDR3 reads CASSLGPGETRKTQYF. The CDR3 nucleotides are TGCGCCAGCAGCTTGGGTCCGGGGGAGACGAGAAAGACCCAGTACTTC. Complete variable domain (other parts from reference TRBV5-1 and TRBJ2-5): KAGVTQTPRYLIKTRGQQVTLSCSPISGHRSVSWYQQTPGQGLQFLFEYFSETQRNKGNFPGRFSGRQFSNSRSEMNVSTLELGDSALYLCASSLGPGETRKTQYFGPGTRLLVL.

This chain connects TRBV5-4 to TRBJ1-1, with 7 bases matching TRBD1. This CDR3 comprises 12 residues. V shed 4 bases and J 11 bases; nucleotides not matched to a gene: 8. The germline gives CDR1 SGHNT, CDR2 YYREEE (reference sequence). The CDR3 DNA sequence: TGTGCCAGCAGCCTAGACAGGGCTCAGGCTTTCTTT. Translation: CASSLDRAQAFF.

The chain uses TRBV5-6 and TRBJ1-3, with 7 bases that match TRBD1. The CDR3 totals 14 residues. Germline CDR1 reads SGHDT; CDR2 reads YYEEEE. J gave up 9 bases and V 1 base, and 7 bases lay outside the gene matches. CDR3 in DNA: TGTGCCAGCAGCTTGAGACAGGGCCGCGGCACCATATATTTT. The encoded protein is CASSLRQGRGTIYF.

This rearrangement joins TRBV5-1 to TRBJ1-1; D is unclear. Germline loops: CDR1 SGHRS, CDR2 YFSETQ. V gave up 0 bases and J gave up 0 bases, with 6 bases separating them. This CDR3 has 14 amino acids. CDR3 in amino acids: CASSLGAVNTEAFF. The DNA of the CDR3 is TGCGCCAGCAGCTTGGGGGCAGTGAACACTGAAGCTTTCTTT.

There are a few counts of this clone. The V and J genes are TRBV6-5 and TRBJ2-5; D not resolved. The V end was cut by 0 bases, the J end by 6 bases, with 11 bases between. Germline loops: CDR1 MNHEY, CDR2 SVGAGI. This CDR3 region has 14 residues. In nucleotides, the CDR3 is TGTGCCAGCAGTTACTCGGCAGCTGGGCAGACCCAGTACTTC. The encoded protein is CASSYSAAGQTQYF.

The CDR3 nucleotides are TGTGCCAGCAGTGAACGGGGAGATAGCGGGCAACGGGGCCGCGAGCAGTACTTC. This gives the protein CASSERGDSGQRGREQYF. The rearrangement links TRBV6-1 to TRBJ2-7; 7 nucleotides line up with TRBD2. The CDR3 is made up of 18 amino acids. Losses at the gene ends were 2 bases for V and 6 bases for J; bases not matched to a gene: 19. Germline V gene lookup returns CDR1 MNHNS and CDR2 SASEGT.

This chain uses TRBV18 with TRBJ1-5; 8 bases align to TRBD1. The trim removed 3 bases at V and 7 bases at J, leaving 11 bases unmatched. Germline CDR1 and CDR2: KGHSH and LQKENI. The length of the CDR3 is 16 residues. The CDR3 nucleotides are TGTGCCAGCTCACCCCGCCCGGACAGGGATAAGCAGCCCCAGCATTTT. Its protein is CASSPRPDRDKQPQHF.

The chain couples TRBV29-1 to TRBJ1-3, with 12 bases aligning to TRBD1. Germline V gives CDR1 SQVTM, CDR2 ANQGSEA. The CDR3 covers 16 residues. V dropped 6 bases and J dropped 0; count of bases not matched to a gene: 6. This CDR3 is CSVAGQGAGSGNTIYF. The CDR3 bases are TGCAGCGTCGCGGGACAGGGGGCTGGCTCTGGAAACACCATATATTTT.

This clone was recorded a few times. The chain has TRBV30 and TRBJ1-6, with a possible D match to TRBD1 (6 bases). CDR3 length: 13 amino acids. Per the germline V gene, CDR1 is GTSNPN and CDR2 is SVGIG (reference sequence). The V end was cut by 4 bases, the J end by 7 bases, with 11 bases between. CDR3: CAWKTGNNSPLHF. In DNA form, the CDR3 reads TGTGCCTGGAAGACAGGAAACAATTCACCCCTCCACTTT.

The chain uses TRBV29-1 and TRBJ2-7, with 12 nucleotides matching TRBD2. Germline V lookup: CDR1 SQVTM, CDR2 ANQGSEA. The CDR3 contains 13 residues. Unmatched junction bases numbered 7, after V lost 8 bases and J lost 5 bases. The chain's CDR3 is CSCLTSGSHEQYF. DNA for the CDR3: TGCAGCTGTCTGACTAGCGGGAGCCACGAGCAGTACTTC.

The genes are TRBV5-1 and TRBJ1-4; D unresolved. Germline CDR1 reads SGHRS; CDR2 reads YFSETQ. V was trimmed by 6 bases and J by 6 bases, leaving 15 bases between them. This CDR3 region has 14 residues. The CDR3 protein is CASKWSGIDEKLFF. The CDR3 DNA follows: TGCGCCAGCAAGTGGTCGGGGATAGATGAAAAACTGTTTTTT. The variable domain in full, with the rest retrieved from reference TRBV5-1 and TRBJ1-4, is KAGVTQTPRYLIKTRGQQVTLSCSPISGHRSVSWYQQTPGQGLQFLFEYFSETQRNKGNFPGRFSGRQFSNSRSEMNVSTLELGDSALYLCASKWSGIDEKLFFGSGTQLSVL.

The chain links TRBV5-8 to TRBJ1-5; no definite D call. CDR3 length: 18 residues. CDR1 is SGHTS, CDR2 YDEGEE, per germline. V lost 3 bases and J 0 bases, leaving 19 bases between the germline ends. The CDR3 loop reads CASSSQTTVGLSNQPQHF. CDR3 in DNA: TGTGCCAGCAGCTCACAGACAACAGTTGGGCTTAGCAATCAGCCCCAGCATTTT.

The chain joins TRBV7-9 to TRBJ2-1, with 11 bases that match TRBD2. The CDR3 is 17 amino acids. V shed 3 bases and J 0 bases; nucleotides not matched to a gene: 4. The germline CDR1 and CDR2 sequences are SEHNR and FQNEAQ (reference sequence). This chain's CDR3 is CASSLGTSGDSYNEQFF. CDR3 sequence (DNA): TGTGCCAGCAGCTTGGGGACTAGCGGAGACTCCTACAATGAGCAGTTCTTC.

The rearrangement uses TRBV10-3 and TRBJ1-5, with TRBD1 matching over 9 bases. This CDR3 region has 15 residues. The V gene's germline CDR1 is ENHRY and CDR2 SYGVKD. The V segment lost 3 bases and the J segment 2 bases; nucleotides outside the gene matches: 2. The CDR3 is CAISDRDRGNQPQHF. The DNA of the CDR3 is TGTGCCATCAGTGACCGGGACAGGGGCAATCAGCCCCAGCATTTT.

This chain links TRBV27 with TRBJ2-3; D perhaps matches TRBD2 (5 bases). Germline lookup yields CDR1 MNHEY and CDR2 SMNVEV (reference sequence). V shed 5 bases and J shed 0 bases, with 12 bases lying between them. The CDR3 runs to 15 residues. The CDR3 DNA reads TGTGCCAGCAGTACGGTAGCGCTTAGCACAGATACGCAGTATTTT. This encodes CASSTVALSTDTQYF.

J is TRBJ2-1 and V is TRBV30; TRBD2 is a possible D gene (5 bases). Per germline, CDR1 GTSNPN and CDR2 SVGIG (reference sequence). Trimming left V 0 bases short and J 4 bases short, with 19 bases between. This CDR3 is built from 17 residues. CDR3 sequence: CAWSVRTQWAYYNEQFF. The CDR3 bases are TGTGCCTGGAGTGTACGGACTCAGTGGGCCTATTACAATGAGCAGTTCTTC. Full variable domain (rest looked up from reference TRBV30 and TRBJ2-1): SQTIHQWPATLVQPVGSPLSLECTVEGTSNPNLYWYRQAAGRGLQLLFYSVGIGQISSEVPQNLSASRPQDRQFILSSKKLLLSDSGFYLCAWSVRTQWAYYNEQFFGPGTRLTVL.

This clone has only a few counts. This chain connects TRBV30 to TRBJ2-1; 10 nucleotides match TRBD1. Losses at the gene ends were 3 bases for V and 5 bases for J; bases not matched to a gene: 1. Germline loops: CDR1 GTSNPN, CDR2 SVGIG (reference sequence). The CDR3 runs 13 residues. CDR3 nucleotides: TGTGCCTGGAGGGACAGGGGGGACAATGAGCAGTTCTTC. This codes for CAWRDRGDNEQFF.

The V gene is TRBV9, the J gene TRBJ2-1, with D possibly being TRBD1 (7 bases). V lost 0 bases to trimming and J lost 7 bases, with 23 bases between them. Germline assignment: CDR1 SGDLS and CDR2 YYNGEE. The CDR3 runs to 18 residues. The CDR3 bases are TGTGCCAGCAGCGTAGCTACCGCGACTAGGGGGCTAGGAAATGAGCAGTTCTTC. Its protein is CASSVATATRGLGNEQFF.

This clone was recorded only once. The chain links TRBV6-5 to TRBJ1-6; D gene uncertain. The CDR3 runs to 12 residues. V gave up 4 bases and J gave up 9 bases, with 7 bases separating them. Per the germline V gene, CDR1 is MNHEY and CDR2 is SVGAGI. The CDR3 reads CASSSLSSPLHF. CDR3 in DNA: TGTGCCAGCAGTTCCCTATCTTCACCCCTCCACTTT.

CDR3 sequence: CASSEPRAGEETQYF. CDR3 nucleotide sequence: TGTGCCAGCAGTGAACCCCGGGCAGGGGAAGAGACCCAGTACTTC. The chain couples TRBV25-1 to TRBJ2-5; weak D call: TRBD1 (6 bases). CDR1 and CDR2 (germline): MGHDK, SYGVNS. The CDR3 spans 15 residues. The V and J ends lost 2 bases and 3 bases respectively, with 13 bases between them.

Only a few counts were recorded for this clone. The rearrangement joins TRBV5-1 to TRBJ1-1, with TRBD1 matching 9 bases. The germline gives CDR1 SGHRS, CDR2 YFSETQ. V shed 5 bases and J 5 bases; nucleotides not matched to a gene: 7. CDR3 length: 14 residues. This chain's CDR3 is CASRGQGLMTEAFF. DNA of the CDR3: TGCGCCAGCAGAGGACAGGGGTTGATGACTGAAGCTTTCTTT.

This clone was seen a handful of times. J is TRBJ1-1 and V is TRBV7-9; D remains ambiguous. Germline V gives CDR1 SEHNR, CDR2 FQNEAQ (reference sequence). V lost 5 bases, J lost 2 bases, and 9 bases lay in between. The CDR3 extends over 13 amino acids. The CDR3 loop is CASSHGENTEAFF. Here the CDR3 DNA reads TGTGCCAGCAGCCACGGGGAAAACACTGAAGCTTTCTTT. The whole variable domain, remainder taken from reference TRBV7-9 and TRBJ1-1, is DTGVSQNPRHKITKRGQNVTFRCDPISEHNRLYWYRQTLGQGPEFLTYFQNEAQLEKSRLLSDRFSAERPKGSFSTLEIQRTEQGDSAMYLCASSHGENTEAFFGQGTRLTVV.